Below, one T cell receptor beta chain is given with its context. The table came from immunoSEQ multiplex PCR; TCRdb's copy has only in-frame clones and leaves some out. The repertoire holds tens of thousands of clones, roughly nine tenths seen once, with 1.5% to 2% in the top ten. This entry belongs to a study of T cell changes during pregnancy in multiple sclerosis. The sample in question was peripheral blood, obtained in the first trimester of pregnancy. The receptor comes from a female donor in good health, enrolled as a control in a pregnancy study.

The CDR3 protein is CASSLGRGTGALEDGYTF. DNA of the CDR3: TGCGCCAGCAGCTTGGGGCGGGGGACAGGGGCCCTCGAGGATGGCTACACCTTC. The chain uses TRBV5-1 and TRBJ1-2, with 10 bases matching TRBD1. The germline CDR1 and CDR2 sequences are SGHRS and YFSETQ. The CDR3 has 18 residues. V lost 0 bases and J lost 6; bases outside the gene matches: 14.